One and the same sample provided the 6 T cell receptor beta chains below, sequenced in a study of CD4 T cells in relation to SARS-CoV-2 and coronaviruses. These receptors' targets are unknown. CD4+ T cells from unexposed donors were obtained before the COVID-19 pandemic (2011-2018). After about 11 days of culture, CD4+ T cells were isolated. Here immunoSEQ multiplex PCR was the method, and the copy in TCRdb shows in-frame clones only, minus some. Of over 25,000 clones in the sample, around three quarters were seen once. Input material: CD4+ T cells from PBMCs, cultured in vitro. All receptors come from a human donor in good health.

This clone has just a few counts. The chain links TRBV15 to TRBJ1-5; 10 bases are shared with TRBD1. Germline values: CDR1 LNHNV, CDR2 YYDKDF (reference sequence). With 5 bases clipped from V and 5 bases from J, the junction kept 3 bases outside the gene matches. This CDR3 has 14 amino acids. CDR3 sequence (DNA): TGTGCCACCAGCTGGGACAGGGGATATCAGCCCCAGCATTTT. This sequence encodes CATSWDRGYQPQHF.

In this sample, this clone turned up a few times. The chain employs TRBV6-4 and TRBJ1-1; D remains unclear. Germline CDR1 reads MRHNA; CDR2 reads SNTAGT. Trimming took off 4 bases at V and 0 bases at J, with 6 bases between the two ends. This CDR3 spans 13 amino acids. The CDR3 sequence is CASSVAVNTEAFF. The DNA for the CDR3 is TGTGCCAGCAGTGTTGCGGTGAACACTGAAGCTTTCTTT.

The chain has TRBV27 and TRBJ2-2, with D maybe TRBD1 (5 bases). Germline values: CDR1 MNHEY, CDR2 SMNVEV (reference sequence). V gave up 1 base and J gave up 8 bases, with 14 bases separating them. The CDR3 is 15 amino acids. The chain's CDR3 is CASSLFVRAEGELFF. The CDR3 nucleotides read TGTGCCAGCAGTTTATTTGTCAGGGCGGAGGGGGAGCTGTTTTTT.

The V and J genes are TRBV7-2 and TRBJ1-4; the D is unclear. Trimming took off 3 bases at V and 1 base at J, with 6 bases between the two ends. This CDR3 region has 14 residues. Germline V gives CDR1 SGHTA, CDR2 FQGNSA. The CDR3 here is CASSLQITNEKLFF. CDR3 DNA: TGTGCCAGCAGCTTGCAGATAACTAATGAAAAACTGTTTTTT.

The V gene is TRBV18, the J gene TRBJ1-2; D uncertain. The CDR3 runs 15 residues. Germline V gene sequence: CDR1 KGHSH, CDR2 LQKENI. Trimming removed 0 bases from V and 8 bases from J, with 16 bases in between. The DNA of the CDR3 is TGTGCCAGCTCACCACCTGGGGATGACGGTAGAGGCTACACCTTC. As protein: CASSPPGDDGRGYTF. Filled out from reference TRBV18 and TRBJ1-2, the complete variable domain reads NAGVMQNPRHLVRRRGQEARLRCSPMKGHSHVYWYRQLPEEGLKFMVYLQKENIIDESGMPKERFSAEFPKEGPSILRIQQVVRGDSAAYFCASSPPGDDGRGYTFGSGTRLTVV.

The CDR3 region is CASSVGQRLAGQNEQFF. CDR3 nucleotides: TGTGCCAGCAGCGTAGGTCAAAGGTTAGCGGGGCAGAATGAGCAGTTCTTC. The gene calls are TRBV9 and TRBJ2-1; 8 bases are shared with TRBD2. Trimming at V came to 0 bases and at J to 7 bases, leaving 12 bases not matched to a gene. Per germline, CDR1 SGDLS and CDR2 YYNGEE. The CDR3 loop spans 17 amino acids. The whole variable domain, remainder taken from reference TRBV9 and TRBJ2-1, is DSGVTQTPKHLITATGQRVTLRCSPRSGDLSVYWYQQSLDQGLQFLIQYYNGEERAKGNILERFSAQQFPDLHSELNLSSLELGDSALYFCASSVGQRLAGQNEQFFGPGTRLTVL.